This TCR beta chain was sequenced in a study of blood T cell repertoires in COVID-19. As for the study in general: Acute and convalescent COVID-19 samples came from the United States, Italy and Spain. T cells, B-cell-depleted T cells, or PBMCs supplied cDNA or gDNA.

The V end lost 6 bases, the J end lost 5 bases, and 5 bases lay between the germline ends. Germline assignment: CDR1 ENHRY and CDR2 SYGVKD. This CDR3 region has 12 residues. This clone turned up a few times. Per the authors' pipeline: Scientists estimated how many nucleated cells there were by amplifying reference gene primers. Method: immunoSEQ multiplex PCR; TCRdb's copy keeps in-frame clones and lacks some. V and J calls and clone size are those listed in that table; D and trimming were worked out from the DNA. The table includes about 160,000 clones, around 87% detected once. Seattle researchers signed up patients amid active infection and tracked them longitudinally.

Sequencing was done on a sample of peripheral blood. This chain connects TRBV10-3 to TRBJ1-6; D may be TRBD1 (5 bases). The TCR comes from a woman aged 70 to 79 with COVID-19, enrolled during active disease. The CDR3 DNA follows: TGTGCCATCAGAGGGGATAATTCACCCCTCCACTTT. Its translation: CAIRGDNSPLHF.